The sequence of this T cell receptor (beta chain) was determined in a study of glioma-infiltrating T cells after dendritic cell vaccination. Sequencing was performed with immunoSEQ multiplex PCR; in TCRdb, only in-frame clones are kept and a portion is missing. The top ten clones hold 7.9% of a sample with some 70,000 clones, 81% of them seen once. Germline CDR1 and CDR2: SGHVS and FNYEAQ. CDR3 length equals 14 residues. Trimming stripped 10 bases from V and 1 base from J, with 13 bases between. The specimen comprised blood, sampled before dendritic cell vaccination. V and J are TRBV7-6 and TRBJ2-2; maybe TRBD2 (5 bases). This clonotype was obtained from a human donor with glioblastoma. Here the CDR3 reads CAINGLLNTGELFF. DNA for the CDR3: TGTGCCATCAACGGACTGTTGAACACCGGGGAGCTGTTTTTT.